This T cell receptor beta chain is drawn from a study of blood T cell repertoires in COVID-19 (dated by TCRdb to between 2020 and 2021). About the full investigation: Samples covering the acute and convalescent phases of COVID-19 were provided by collaborators in the United States, Italy and Spain. The material from the prospective study consisted of cDNA or gDNA derived from T cells, B-cell-depleted T cells, or PBMCs. Subjects who had been exposed to COVID-19, were actively infected with it, or had recovered from it provided the deeply sampled blood TCRbeta repertoires that made up the dataset. The repertoires were released in a freely available public database meant as a resource for research on the immune response to SARS-CoV-2. The samples were drawn from two sources: the first 160 participants of the ongoing ImmuneRACE study, and about 1,300 subjects contributed by 6 global collaborators. A de-identified subject ID, COVID-19 status, age in years and sex were almost always included in the sample metadata. Where available, HLA class I and class II types were obtained from metadata supplied by the sample provider rather than from assay-based typing. Results and caveats for the whole study, not just this receptor: The amount of clinical and demographic metadata varied by source and participant and was provided uncurated.

This clone was recorded once. Its antigen target is currently unknown. Base qualities were left out, and no much larger clone turns up one base away. Participants in the prospective study were aged about 18 to 95 years, lived in about two dozen United States geographic areas, and enrolled through a virtual design. In the prospective study, participants were assigned to cohorts based on the clinical history participants reported in a screening survey and a study questionnaire. Exposed participants had been in contact, within 2 weeks of entering the study, with a person who had a PCR-confirmed or clinician-diagnosed case of COVID-19. In the prospective study, mobile phlebotomists collected whole blood, serum and a nasopharyngeal or oropharyngeal swab from each participant. Over a roughly 2-month period, participants in the prospective study had the option of providing additional blood draws and questionnaires. Blood samples from the prospective study were shipped frozen or at room temperature prior to DNA extraction.

CDR1 and CDR2 are drawn from the germline V gene (reference sequence): SGHKS, YYEKEE. The V and J ends are trimmed by 1 base and 0 bases, leaving 10 bases between them. The CDR3 holds 15 amino acids from the cysteine to the phenylalanine. Kept here is only the CDR3 DNA, which spans 45 bases and is read in frame from base 1. The immunoSEQ Assay, a bias-controlled multiplex PCR, was used to amplify TCRbeta CDR3 regions from genomic DNA. In the authors' own workflow: The number of nucleated cells in each sample was estimated from the amplification of reference gene primers within the assay. To quantify the absolute abundance of each unique TCRbeta CDR3 rearrangement, sequence reads were collapsed and filtered. For each sample, productive Simpson clonality was calculated by taking the square root of Simpson's diversity index across productive rearrangements. This is the immuneACCESS table as TCRdb keeps it, with only in-frame sequences that have V and J called. A part of the clones is gone; compared with another copy, unresolved V genes explain less than half, and the rest is unexplained. V, J and clone size derive from that table, while D and trimming were established from the DNA sequence. The sample table records a few hundred thousand clones; roughly 84% of these occur just once. The top ten clonotypes cover about 6.9% of the sample.

The sequenced material came from PBMCs or T cells enriched from blood (not recorded which). The clonotype was recovered from a woman aged 45-65 years who had been exposed to COVID-19. Recombination connected TRBV5-5 to TRBJ1-1; confidence is insufficient to name the D gene. The nucleotides read TGTGCCAGCAGCTTGAACCCGCTACTGAACACTGAAGCTTTCTTT. It codes for CASSLNPLLNTEAFF.